This T cell receptor beta chain was identified in a study of cytomegalovirus exposure and HLA in healthy donors. Turning to the study itself: Among 150 million to 200 million T cells, an earlier analysis found 117 million unique TCR beta sequences. There were 65 million to 85 million unique TCRs (from HLA-typed donors) in an early data release.

Whole-study results and caveats: Most TCR beta V segments were productive about 87% or about 30% of the time in an earlier analysis.

It was with 60 Vbeta and 13 Jbeta primers that the PCR ran. As originally analysed: In a later analysis, the count reached about 75 million unique TCR beta chains, with about 9.9 million shared. The assay was immunoSEQ multiplex PCR, and TCRdb's table has in-frame clones only and misses some. The DNA was the basis for D and trimming; V, J and clone size are from that table. This table holds roughly 97,000 clones, approximately 9% found once. V shed 5 bases, J shed 2 bases, and the junction held 7 bases outside the gene matches. The V gene's germline CDR1 is MDHEN and CDR2 SYDVKM. The CDR3 is 16 residues long. Concerning this clone: Its cognate antigen is unknown.

The sample consisted of PBMCs. The receptor's source is a man aged 50-59 years in good health and CMV-seropositive. The chain carries TRBV28 and TRBJ1-3; the match to TRBD1 covers 9 bases. For the CDR3, the DNA is TGTGCCAGCAGTCCCTTACAGGGGGCCCCTGGAAACACCATATATTTT. The encoded protein is CASSPLQGAPGNTIYF.